The T cell receptor beta chain described here comes from a study of PD-1 blockade in mismatch repair-deficient tumors (dated by TCRdb to 2017 to 2019). Background for the entire study: Between September 2013 and September 2016, the trial enrolled 86 consecutive patients with roughly twelve types of mismatch repair-deficient cancer, all of whom had received prior treatment and were progressing. Deep sequencing of TCR CDR3 regions was used to track tumor-associated T cell clones in peripheral blood of patients responding to PD-1 blockade.

Overall study outcomes, separate from this receptor: Rapid expansion after pembrolizumab followed by contraction, generally before radiologic responses, was shown by tumor-resident clones, which were often undetectable in blood before treatment.

The CDR3 covers 13 residues, taking in both the cysteine and the phenylalanine. The sequence is cut down to CDR3 DNA, 39 bases in frame from base 1. V is shortened by 2 bases, J by 1 base, and the region joining them spans 6 bases. The germline V gene encodes CDR1 GTSNPN and CDR2 SVGIG (reference sequence). Libraries were built with the immunoSEQ multiplex PCR assay. The source is immuneACCESS, and TCRdb retained only in-frame sequences with V and J called. Part of the clones is not carried over; for the studies checked, unresolved V genes explain less than half of this, and the remainder is unexplained. Within this sample are some 110,000 clones, with around 80% of them counted one time only. The ten most abundant clones make up about 4.7% of the sample. For every enrolled patient, mismatch repair deficiency was confirmed by either polymerase chain reaction or immunohistochemistry. Three patients who responded to pembrolizumab therapy underwent TCR sequencing. In the phase II trial, pembrolizumab PD-1 blockade was tested prospectively in advanced mismatch repair-deficient cancers, no matter which tissue of origin the cancers came from. Peripheral blood T cell samples were serially collected before and at multiple times after PD-1 blockade was started. Blood sampling time points were reported as weeks after the first dose of pembrolizumab.

As for this clone: No cognate antigen has been identified for it. Base qualities are not at hand, and no much larger clone is one base apart.

This specimen consisted of peripheral blood, obtained roughly 13 months after starting pembrolizumab. The clonotype originates from an adult with mismatch repair-deficient cancer. The chain is assembled from TRBV30 and TRBJ1-5; the D segment cannot be called with confidence. The CDR3 protein: CAWSQGSNQPQHF. In nucleotide form, the sequence is TGTGCCTGGAGTCAAGGGAGCAATCAGCCCCAGCATTTT.